This entry describes one T cell receptor beta chain. Its antigen is unknown. The input lacks base qualities; no much larger clone sits a single base away. The cohort consisted of approximately 670 healthy bone marrow donors. At the time of sampling, all cohort members were nominally healthy, though unrecorded immune exposures were likely present. The donor tested CMV seronegative and was one of the 352 seronegative cohort members. A peripheral blood sample was collected from each donor, and TCR beta sequencing was performed on peripheral blood mononuclear cells. Genomic DNA extraction from the blood cell samples was performed with the Qiagen DNeasy Blood Extraction Kit. Library prep was done by the immunoSEQ multiplex PCR assay. For the multiplex PCR, a mixture combining 60 forward primers for TCR Vbeta segments and 13 reverse primers for TCR Jbeta segments was used. The CDR3 region of rearranged TCR beta genes was amplified from genomic DNA with a multiplex PCR assay. The Illumina HiSeq System was used to sequence the amplified TCR beta libraries as 87-base-pair reads. The original pipeline was this. A later analysis tallied around 80 million unique TCR beta chains across the 666 repertoires, and around 12 million of those chains were shared by two or more donors. A nearest-neighbor algorithm error-corrected the raw reads and collapsed the reads into unique sequences, merging closely related sequences to remove PCR and sequencing errors. CDR3 sequences were aligned to IMGT reference sequences to assign V, D and J gene segments. For a sequence to be retained, a match of at least six nucleotides was required to both a V gene segment and a J gene segment. Rearrangements were called productive when the CDR3 lacked stop codons and stayed in frame with V and J; all others were non-productive. CDR3 was defined by IMGT convention, running from the second conserved V-encoded cysteine to the conserved J-encoded phenylalanine. The earlier analysis of 500 to 750 of the donors excluded any sequence lacking an unambiguous match to a single V gene segment. In an earlier analysis of several hundred of the donors, V segments were called functional above 56.7% productive rearrangements and were called segregating when the between-donor standard deviation exceeded 5%. A statistical classification framework was built to diagnose cytomegalovirus status from the catalog of TCR beta chain sequences. In a later analysis, V and J genes were assigned by comparing TCR nucleotide sequences against IMGT/GENE-DB human TR gene sequences. In a later analysis, CDR3 sequences and most-parsimonious VDJ recombination scenarios were assigned using the TCRdist pipeline. In a later analysis, each TCR beta chain was defined by its CDR3 amino acid sequence together with its V-gene family, and reads without a unique V-gene family were excluded. A later analysis removed 592 highly shared, low-generation-probability nucleotide sequences to deal with suspected cross-contamination and a sequencing artifact. A later analysis calculated a clonal expansion index for each public chain from normalized within-repertoire ranks of inferred template counts. In a later analysis, generation probabilities were computed with a VDJ recombination model fitted to out-of-frame rearrangements, and the resulting probabilities were checked against IGoR. Hypergeometric tests were used in a later analysis to score TCR-TCR, TCR-HLA and TCR-CMV co-occurrence, with a repertoire-size bias correction applied to the TCR pairs. In a later analysis, false discovery rates were estimated by permuting HLA or CMV assignments 20 times. In a later analysis, co-occurring TCRs were grouped with DBSCAN, and TCRdist sequence similarity was added when clustering was performed within HLA-allele-positive subsets. For co-occurrence clustering, repertoires with fewer than 30,000 or more than 120,000 public chains were excluded, along with several repertoires with anomalous nucleotide sharing. TCRdb retrieved this table from immuneACCESS and kept in-frame rearrangements only. Not all clones are present; in checked studies, unresolved V genes account for under half, and no reason is known for the remainder. For V, J and clone size, that table is used; D and trimming come from the DNA. Counted in this sample were 160,000 or so clones; 60% to 85% of them appeared once. The ten largest account for approximately 3% of the sample.

This record belongs to a study of cytomegalovirus exposure and HLA in healthy donors (dated 2017 in TCRdb). At the level of the whole study: According to an earlier analysis of 550 to 750 of the donors, about 179 million T cells yielded over 100 million unique TCR beta sequences and around 300 Gb of sequence data. Among some 400 genotyped donors of the cohort, an average of around 220,000 unique TCR beta nucleotide sequences was sequenced per donor, of which 15% to 20% were non-productive. Rather than using new phenotypic data, the later analysis identified candidate immune exposures from TCR beta sequences and from how often those sequences occurred across donors. All discovery cohort repertoires had been generated using a single sequencing platform. The aim of the study was to test whether cataloging public T cell receptors could identify signatures of past pathogen exposure. The study combined high-throughput TCR immunosequencing, statistical association of individual TCRs with disease status, and machine learning to predict cytomegalovirus infection status. Of the 300 to 450 genotyped donors, 65% to 90% fell in the genetic ancestry cluster associated with self-reported Caucasian donors. The study used immunosequencing to profile the T cell repertoires of 670 or so subjects and linked those repertoires to cytomegalovirus serostatus. An earlier analysis of nearly 600 of the donors applied high-throughput TCR beta sequencing to assess whether each TCR beta V gene segment acted as functional or pseudogenic. The number of typed donors differed by locus: roughly 629-640 for A, B, C, DRB1 and DQB1; approximately 520 for DQA1; approximately 600 for DPA1; and around 470 for DPB1. Donor age, sex, ethnicity and CMV serostatus were compiled together with the repertoire data. Because of strong linkage in the cohort, roughly five DR-DQ haplotypes were treated as single units for association and clustering. A separate validation cohort of approximately 120 different subjects was used in addition to the 666-subject first cohort. Class I and class II HLA loci were covered by the typing at four-digit resolution. To study patterns of TCR occurrence, a later analysis re-analyzed previously published TCR beta repertoires from 666 donors and added high-resolution HLA genotyping. Roughly 320 gigabases of sequencing data and about 92 million unique TCR sequences made up an early release that covered approximately 700 HLA-typed donors. Genome-wide SNP genotypes for about 65% of the 666 donors were used in a later genetic analysis, which treated that subset as a discovery cohort.

As encoded in the germline V gene, CDR1 is LGHNT while CDR2 is FRNRAP. The CDR3 covers 18 residues, taking in both the cysteine and the phenylalanine. Only CDR3 DNA remains: 54 bases, in frame from the first base. V gives up 3 bases and J gives up 3 bases, and the segment between their germline ends measures 23 bases. Paper-wide results and their limitations: According to the authors, the approach could potentially be generalized to other disease states and immunological phenotypes. Because counts were too low, seventeen rarely observed V segments, including chromosome 9 orphons, were excluded from the earlier analysis of some 590 of the donors. Strong co-occurrence of HLA alleles, especially DR and DQ, made assigning TCR associations to individual alleles difficult. Cytomegalovirus status was reported to be diagnosed by the classifier with high specificity and sensitivity in both the original and validation cohorts. Specific HLA alleles were associated with 15,000 to 20,000 TCR beta sequences at a false discovery rate of 0.05 in a later analysis. The sequencing pipeline was judged likely to have produced a cluster of highly shared sequence variants as a technical artifact. A later analysis found that most CMV-associated TCR beta chains appeared HLA-restricted, with HLA associations seemingly driven largely by CMV exposure. The study listed approximately 160 TCR beta chains as associated with cytomegalovirus. Some IMGT-functional V segments, including TRBV6-2 and TRBV6-3, could not be told apart with the 87-base-pair reads, so those segments were excluded. Immune exposure information for the cohort was limited to CMV serostatus. Compared with the roughly 700-donor mean, donors in an Asian-associated ancestry cluster had fewer N-insertions in productive TCRs, according to a later genetic analysis. In a later genetic analysis, a missense DCLRE1C variant was associated with V-gene and J-gene trimming of TCR beta chains, and the association was replicated in an independent cohort. HLA typing was unavailable for some donors at each locus, so association tests used only the typed subset. Compared with equally common non-associated chains, HLA-associated TCR beta chains in a later analysis were more clonally expanded and had lower generation probabilities. In an earlier analysis of 587 of the donors, most TCR beta V segments appeared in productive rearrangements about 87% or about 30% of the time, broadly matching IMGT annotations. A further reported finding was that TCR beta sequences accurately predicted the HLA-A and HLA-B alleles for most subjects in the first cohort. The presence/absence analyses assumed that sequencing depth was roughly uniform across donors, and that assumption may not be true. Several of the top co-occurrence clusters appeared to be linked to parvovirus B19, influenza, CMV and Epstein-Barr virus, according to a later analysis. In a later analysis, the rate of TCR association differed among HLA loci, with DRB1 alleles having the most associated TCRs and HLA-C alleles having the fewest. This cohort had only TCR beta chains sequenced, and the lack of alpha or paired-chain data limited which features could be detected. A few of the identified cytomegalovirus-associated TCR beta chains were confirmed in vitro to be specific for cytomegalovirus antigens. Most TCR sequences were seen in very few donors, while some public TCRs were found in many individuals. Linkage disequilibrium might explain the correlated functional status among segregating V segments, but an unknown experimental factor could not be ruled out.

Sequenced material: PBMCs. This receptor chain uses TRBV12-5 and TRBJ1-1; TRBD1 is possibly the D segment (5 matching bases). This sequence was found in a middle-aged woman in good health and CMV-seronegative. The CDR3 in this case is CASGFMGHQLRGYTEAFF. At the DNA level, the sequence is TGTGCTAGTGGTTTTATGGGGCATCAACTAAGAGGTTACACTGAAGCTTTCTTT. With all but the CDR3 taken from the reference TRBV12-5 and TRBJ1-1 genes, the full variable domain is: DARVTQTPRHKVTEMGQEVTMRCQPILGHNTVFWYRQTMMQGLELLAYFRNRAPLDDSGMPKDRFSAEMPDATLATLKIQPSEPRDSAVYFCASGFMGHQLRGYTEAFFGQGTRLTVV.